The rows below give T cell receptor beta chains drawn from one sample of a study of T cell responses to AZD1222 COVID-19 vaccine. TCRdb's copy holds only in-frame clones and misses some; the assay was immunoSEQ multiplex PCR. Counted here are 55,000 to 65,000 clones, 85% occurring once; the ten biggest clones make up roughly 19%. Here the sequenced sample was peripheral blood, taken on day 0 of AZD1222 vaccination. Receptors were obtained from an adult in good health. The CDR3 runs from the conserved cysteine through the conserved F or W. Each record gives: clone size, D gene, J gene, V gene, CDR3 DNA, CDR3 protein. The D gene is left open where the match is weak. Not all rows give a size; the values are once, few, many and, for expanded clones, a class.

clone size: -
D gene: -
J gene: TRBJ1-4
V gene: TRBV7-8
CDR3 DNA: TGTGCCAGCAGCTTAGTCGATTGGTCGGAAAAACTGTTTTTT
CDR3 protein: CASSLVDWSEKLFF

clone size: few
D gene: -
J gene: TRBJ2-1
V gene: TRBV5-1
CDR3 DNA: TGCGCCAGCAGCTTGGTTTTCTCGGGCAATTACAATGAGCAGTTCTTC
CDR3 protein: CASSLVFSGNYNEQFF

clone size: -
D gene: TRBD1
J gene: TRBJ1-5
V gene: TRBV6-5
CDR3 DNA: TGTGCCAGCAGGCAAGACAGGGGCTGGAATCAGCCCCAGCATTTT
CDR3 protein: CASRQDRGWNQPQHF

clone size: -
D gene: -
J gene: TRBJ2-2
V gene: TRBV6-5
CDR3 DNA: TGTGCCAGCACCGGCCTTTGGGGCACCGGGGAGCTGTTTTTT
CDR3 protein: CASTGLWGTGELFF

clone size: -
D gene: -
J gene: TRBJ1-3
V gene: TRBV7-2
CDR3 DNA: TGTGCCAGCAGTTCCTCCGGTGGAGGGATCTCTGGAAACACCATATATTTT
CDR3 protein: CASSSSGGGISGNTIYF

clone size: -
D gene: TRBD1
J gene: TRBJ2-2
V gene: TRBV5-1
CDR3 DNA: TGCGCCAGCAGCTTGGAGAACAGGGGTTCCGGGGAGCTGTTTTTT
CDR3 protein: CASSLENRGSGELFF

clone size: -
D gene: TRBD1
J gene: TRBJ2-2
V gene: TRBV6-6
CDR3 DNA: TGTGCCAGCAGTCGGGGACAGGGGTTCTCCGGGGAGCTGTTTTTT
CDR3 protein: CASSRGQGFSGELFF

clone size: -
D gene: -
J gene: TRBJ1-2
V gene: TRBV3-1/TRBV3-2
CDR3 DNA: TGTGCCAGCAGCCAAGGGAGTATGAGCGATGGCTACACCTTC
CDR3 protein: CASSQGSMSDGYTF

clone size: -
D gene: TRBD2
J gene: TRBJ2-1
V gene: TRBV5-6
CDR3 DNA: TGTGCCAGCAGCTCCCTAGCGGGGGGGTCCTACAATGAGCAGTTCTTC
CDR3 protein: CASSSLAGGSYNEQFF

clone size: -
D gene: TRBD1
J gene: TRBJ2-7
V gene: TRBV11-2
CDR3 DNA: TGTGCCAGCAGCTCAAGACAGGGAGAGCAGTACTTC
CDR3 protein: CASSSRQGEQYF

clone size: -
D gene: -
J gene: TRBJ1-1
V gene: TRBV5-1
CDR3 DNA: TGCGCCAGCAGCTTCGCCCCCCCCAGGGTGACTGAAGCTTTCTTT
CDR3 protein: CASSFAPPRVTEAFF

clone size: -
D gene: TRBD1
J gene: TRBJ1-4
V gene: TRBV3-1/TRBV3-2
CDR3 DNA: TGTGCCAGCAGGGAAAGACAGGGTAGTAATGAAAAACTGTTTTTT
CDR3 protein: CASRERQGSNEKLFF

clone size: -
D gene: -
J gene: TRBJ1-1
V gene: TRBV5-1
CDR3 DNA: TGCGCCAGCAGCTTGGAGTTGGGGAACACTGAAGCTTTCTTT
CDR3 protein: CASSLELGNTEAFF

clone size: -
D gene: -
J gene: TRBJ1-6
V gene: TRBV5-4
CDR3 DNA: TGTGCCAGCAGCTTCGCAGGGGCCGTGAATTCACCCCTCCACTTT
CDR3 protein: CASSFAGAVNSPLHF

clone size: -
D gene: -
J gene: TRBJ2-5
V gene: TRBV5-1
CDR3 DNA: TGCGCCAGCAGCTCCTTTCCCGGACGTGAAAAAGAGACCCAGTACTTC
CDR3 protein: CASSSFPGREKETQYF

clone size: -
D gene: TRBD2
J gene: TRBJ2-3
V gene: TRBV6-5
CDR3 DNA: TGTGCCAGCAGGGATTCGGGACTAGCGCATACGCAGTATTTT
CDR3 protein: CASRDSGLAHTQYF

clone size: -
D gene: -
J gene: TRBJ1-1
V gene: TRBV18
CDR3 DNA: TGTGCCAGCTCACCCCAGGGGAGGGAGACTGAAGCTTTCTTT
CDR3 protein: CASSPQGRETEAFF

clone size: few
D gene: -
J gene: TRBJ1-1
V gene: TRBV10-3
CDR3 DNA: TGTGCCATCAGGGACCCGCAGGGAGTGGGCACTGAAGCTTTCTTT
CDR3 protein: CAIRDPQGVGTEAFF

clone size: -
D gene: -
J gene: TRBJ2-2
V gene: TRBV7-2
CDR3 DNA: TGTGCCAGCAGCCTAAGCGGAAGGGTCCCCGGGGAGCTGTTTTTT
CDR3 protein: CASSLSGRVPGELFF

clone size: medium-sized
D gene: -
J gene: TRBJ2-6
V gene: TRBV30
CDR3 DNA: TGTGCCTGGACCCTCGCCGGGGTTACTGGGGCCAACGTCCTGACTTTC
CDR3 protein: CAWTLAGVTGANVLTF

clone size: -
D gene: TRBD1
J gene: TRBJ1-2
V gene: TRBV6-1
CDR3 DNA: TGTGCCAGCAGTGAAGGACAGGGGGCGCAGGGCTACACCTTC
CDR3 protein: CASSEGQGAQGYTF

clone size: -
D gene: -
J gene: TRBJ1-3
V gene: TRBV7-2
CDR3 DNA: TGTGCCAGCAGCTCCGGTGGCGATGGAAACACCATATATTTT
CDR3 protein: CASSSGGDGNTIYF

clone size: -
D gene: -
J gene: TRBJ2-5
V gene: TRBV24-1
CDR3 DNA: TGTGCCACCAGTGATGGGGGAGTACGAGAGACCCAGTACTTC
CDR3 protein: CATSDGGVRETQYF

clone size: -
D gene: -
J gene: TRBJ2-3
V gene: TRBV3-1/TRBV3-2
CDR3 DNA: TGTGCCAGCAGCCCCGGCTCCTCTGGTACGCAGTATTTT
CDR3 protein: CASSPGSSGTQYF

clone size: -
D gene: -
J gene: TRBJ2-7
V gene: TRBV13
CDR3 DNA: TGTGCCAGCAGCAAAGGACGGAACTCGTACTCCTACGAGCAGTACTTC
CDR3 protein: CASSKGRNSYSYEQYF

clone size: -
D gene: -
J gene: TRBJ2-7
V gene: TRBV10-2
CDR3 DNA: TGCGCCAGCAGTGAGTTGGGAGTAAACTACGAGCAGTACTTC
CDR3 protein: CASSELGVNYEQYF

clone size: -
D gene: -
J gene: TRBJ1-5
V gene: TRBV2
CDR3 DNA: TGTGCCAGCAGTGAGTCAGGGGGCAATCAGCCCCAGCATTTT
CDR3 protein: CASSESGGNQPQHF

clone size: -
D gene: TRBD1
J gene: TRBJ1-4
V gene: TRBV6-5
CDR3 DNA: TGTGCCAGCAGTTCCTCTCTTGACAGGGGAGGCGAAAAACTGTTTTTT
CDR3 protein: CASSSSLDRGGEKLFF